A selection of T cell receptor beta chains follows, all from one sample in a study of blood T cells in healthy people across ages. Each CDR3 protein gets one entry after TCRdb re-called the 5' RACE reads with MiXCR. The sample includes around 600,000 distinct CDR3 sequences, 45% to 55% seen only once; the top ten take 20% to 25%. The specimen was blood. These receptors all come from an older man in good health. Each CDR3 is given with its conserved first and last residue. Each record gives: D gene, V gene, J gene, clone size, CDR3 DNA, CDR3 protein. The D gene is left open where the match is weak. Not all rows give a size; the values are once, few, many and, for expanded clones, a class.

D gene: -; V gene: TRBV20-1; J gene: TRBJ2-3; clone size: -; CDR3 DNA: TGCAGTGCAGCGGGCCCTAATTCGCAGTATTTT; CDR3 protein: CSAAGPNSQYF
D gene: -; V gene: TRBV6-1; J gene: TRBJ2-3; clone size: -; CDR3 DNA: TGTGCCAGCAAGTGGCAGGATACGCAGTATTTT; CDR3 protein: CASKWQDTQYF
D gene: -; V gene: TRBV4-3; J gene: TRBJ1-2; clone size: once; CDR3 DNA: TGCGCCAGCAGCCAAGGGCGGTTGGGGGGCTACACCTTC; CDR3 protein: CASSQGRLGGYTF
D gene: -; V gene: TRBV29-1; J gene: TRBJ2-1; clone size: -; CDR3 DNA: TGCAGCGTTAACAGGGCTACCGTGGGTGAGCAGTTCTTC; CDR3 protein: CSVNRATVGEQFF
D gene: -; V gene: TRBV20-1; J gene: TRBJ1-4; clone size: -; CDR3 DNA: TGCAGTGCTGGGAGTAATACCGAAAAACTGTTTTTT; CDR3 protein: CSAGSNTEKLFF
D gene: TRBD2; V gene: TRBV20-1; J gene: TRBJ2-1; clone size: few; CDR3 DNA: TGCAGTGCTAGAGGACTAGCGGGGGACGAGCAGTTCTTC; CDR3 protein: CSARGLAGDEQFF
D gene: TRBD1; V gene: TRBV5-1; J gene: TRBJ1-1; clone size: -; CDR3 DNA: TGCGCCAGCAGCCAAACAGGGGGGGTAAACACTGAAGCTTTCTTT; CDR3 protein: CASSQTGGVNTEAFF
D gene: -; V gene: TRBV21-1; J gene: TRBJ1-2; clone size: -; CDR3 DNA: TGTGCCAGCAGCAAAAGGCCGTGGTCCGCGGACTATGGCTACACCTTC; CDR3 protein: CASSKRPWSADYGYTF
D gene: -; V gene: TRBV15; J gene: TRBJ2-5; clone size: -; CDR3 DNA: TGTGCCACCAGCATACCCGTCGTCGATGAGCAGTACTTC; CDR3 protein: CATSIPVVDEQYF
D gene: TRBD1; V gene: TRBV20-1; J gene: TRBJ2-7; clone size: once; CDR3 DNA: TGCAGTACTAGGACAGGGTGGACCTACGAGCAGTACTTC; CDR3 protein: CSTRTGWTYEQYF
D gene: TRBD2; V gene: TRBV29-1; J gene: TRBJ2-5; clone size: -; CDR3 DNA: TGCAGCGTGGGGACTAGCGGGAGGCAAGAGACCCAGTACTTC; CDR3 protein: CSVGTSGRQETQYF
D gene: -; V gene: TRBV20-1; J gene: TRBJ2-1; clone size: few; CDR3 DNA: TGCAGTGCTCAGAGCCCCGGTGGTTACAATGAGCAGTTCTTC; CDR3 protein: CSAQSPGGYNEQFF
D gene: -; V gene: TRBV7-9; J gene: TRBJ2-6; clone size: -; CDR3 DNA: TGTGCCAGCAGCCAAAGCTTATGGGTTCGCTCTGGGGCCAACGTCCTGACTTTC; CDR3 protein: CASSQSLWVRSGANVLTF
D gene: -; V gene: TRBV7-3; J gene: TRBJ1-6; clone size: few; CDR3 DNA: TGTGCCAGCAGCTTGACAGACTATAATTCACCCCTCCACTTT; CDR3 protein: CASSLTDYNSPLHF
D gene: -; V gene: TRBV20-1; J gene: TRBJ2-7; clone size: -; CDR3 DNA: TGCAGTGCTAGAGATGCAGGCGGCTACGAGCAGTACTTC; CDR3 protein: CSARDAGGYEQYF
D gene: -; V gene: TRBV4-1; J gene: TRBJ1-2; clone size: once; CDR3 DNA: TGCGCCAGCAGCCCGGGGGAGGGCGCAAACTATGGCTACACCTTC; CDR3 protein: CASSPGEGANYGYTF
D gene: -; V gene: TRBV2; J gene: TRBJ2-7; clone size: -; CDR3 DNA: TGTGCCAGCAGTTTCCCGGACGCCCAATCGGCCCAGTACTTC; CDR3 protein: CASSFPDAQSAQYF
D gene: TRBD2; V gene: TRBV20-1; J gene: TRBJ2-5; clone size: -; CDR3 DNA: TGCAGTGCTGTAGGGGCGGGAGGAAGTAATGAGCAGTACTTC; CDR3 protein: CSAVGAGGSNEQYF
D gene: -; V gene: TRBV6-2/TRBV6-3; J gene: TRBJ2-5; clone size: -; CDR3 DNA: TGTGCCAGCAGTTATAGAGGGACCCAAGAGACCCAGTACTTC; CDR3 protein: CASSYRGTQETQYF
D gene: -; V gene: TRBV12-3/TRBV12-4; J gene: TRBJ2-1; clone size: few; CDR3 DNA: TGTGCCAGCAGTTTTCCGGGGTGGAATGAGCAGTTCTTC; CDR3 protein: CASSFPGWNEQFF
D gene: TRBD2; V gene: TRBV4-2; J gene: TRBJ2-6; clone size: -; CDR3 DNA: TGTGCCAGCAGCCAGGTCCCTAGCGGTGGGGCCAACGTCCTGACTTTC; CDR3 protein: CASSQVPSGGANVLTF
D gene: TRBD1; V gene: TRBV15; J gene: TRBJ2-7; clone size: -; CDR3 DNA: TGTGCCACCAGCAGAGACCAACCCGGGACAGGGGCCTACGAGCAGTACTTC; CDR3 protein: CATSRDQPGTGAYEQYF